This passage covers 18 T cell receptor beta chains from one sample sequenced in a study of shared clonotypes between healthy human individuals. CD45RO-negative cells were positively selected for CCR7, leaving out terminally differentiated effector memory CD45RA+ cells. The repertoire was sequenced with immunoSEQ multiplex PCR; TCRdb's copy has only in-frame clones and lacks some. The data show about 2.1 million clones, 85% to 95% seen once. Sequencing was carried out using naive CD8+ T cells from PBMCs. The receptors here all came from a man between 18 and 29 years old in good health. Some clones in this sample may be carry-over from other donors' samples.

This sequence joins TRBV7-8 and TRBJ2-5, with 10 bases that match TRBD1. The trim removed 5 bases at V and 5 bases at J, leaving 8 bases unmatched. CDR3 length equals 15 residues. CDR1 is SGHVS, CDR2 FQNEAQ, per germline. The CDR3 here is CASSILTGGAETQYF. The CDR3 DNA follows: TGTGCCAGCAGCATCCTGACAGGGGGCGCGGAGACCCAGTACTTC.

The rearrangement joins TRBV28 to TRBJ2-1, with D unresolved. Germline CDR1 and CDR2: MDHEN and SYDVKM. Trimming took 3 bases from V and 8 from J, leaving 14 bases between them. CDR3 length: 14 residues. CDR3 loop: CASSLVGSLDEQFF. CDR3 coding DNA: TGTGCCAGCAGTTTGGTGGGTAGTCTCGATGAGCAGTTCTTC.

This sequence joins TRBV27 and TRBJ2-3, with D unresolved. The V gene's germline CDR1 is MNHEY and CDR2 SMNVEV (reference sequence). The CDR3 runs to 15 residues. The V and J ends lost 3 bases and 0 bases respectively, with 10 bases between them. This chain's CDR3 is CASSLVWRSTDTQYF. For the CDR3, the DNA is TGTGCCAGCAGTTTGGTATGGCGGAGCACAGATACGCAGTATTTT.

Note on this clone: The sample carries other DNA sequences with the same CDR3. The rearrangement links TRBV29-1 to TRBJ2-5; D not certain. CDR1 is SQVTM and CDR2 is ANQGSEA in the germline V gene. CDR3 length equals 11 residues. V was pared by 7 bases and J by 5 bases, with 11 bases between. CDR3 bases: TGCAGCGCGTACTCTCAGGAGACCCAGTACTTC. It codes for CSAYSQETQYF.

The chain is built from TRBV27 and TRBJ1-5; maybe TRBD1 (5 bases). The CDR3 extends over 17 amino acids. V lost 1 base and J lost 5, with 18 bases in between. Germline V lookup: CDR1 MNHEY, CDR2 SMNVEV (reference sequence). The CDR3 loop reads CASSLFPPGIGDQPQHF. CDR3 sequence (DNA): TGTGCCAGCAGTTTATTCCCCCCAGGGATTGGCGATCAGCCCCAGCATTTT.

The chain carries TRBV27 and TRBJ2-2; D possibly uses TRBD1 or TRBD2 (5 bases each). The germline V gene encodes CDR1 MNHEY and CDR2 SMNVEV (reference sequence). The ends were cut back, 6 bases at V and 1 base at J, with 12 bases in the middle. This CDR3 spans 15 amino acids. This CDR3 is CASSPGAMNTGELFF. The CDR3, as DNA: TGTGCCAGCAGCCCCGGGGCAATGAACACCGGGGAGCTGTTTTTT.

The J gene is TRBJ1-1, the V gene TRBV11-3; D unclear. Trimming pared 1 base from V and 5 bases from J, leaving 11 bases between. Germline lookup yields CDR1 SGHNT and CDR2 YENEEA. This CDR3 spans 14 amino acids. The CDR3 loop is CASSLGGMGTEAFF. The CDR3 DNA follows: TGTGCCAGCAGCTTAGGGGGAATGGGGACTGAAGCTTTCTTT.

The DNA of the CDR3 is TGTGCCAGCAGCTCTCCAAGGTACGAGCAGTACTTC. Amino acids: CASSSPRYEQYF. V usage is TRBV9 and J usage is TRBJ2-7; D ambiguous. This CDR3 spans 12 amino acids. The germline V and J ends were trimmed by 4 bases and 4 bases, with 9 bases remaining between them. From germline, CDR1 is SGDLS and CDR2 YYNGEE.

V is TRBV27 and J is TRBJ2-3; D is unclear. Germline V lookup: CDR1 MNHEY, CDR2 SMNVEV (reference sequence). V was trimmed by 5 bases and J by 1 base, leaving 16 bases between them. The CDR3 runs 16 residues. CDR3: CASSPFKDTGTDTQYF. Here the CDR3 DNA reads TGTGCCAGCAGTCCGTTCAAGGATACGGGCACAGATACGCAGTATTTT.

This clone was seen more than once but under ten times. J is TRBJ2-2 and V is TRBV18; 9 bases match TRBD1. Germline V gene data show CDR1 as KGHSH and CDR2 as LQKENI. This CDR3 has 15 amino acids. The J segment lost 4 bases and the V segment lost 3 bases, leaving 3 bases of the junction unmatched. CDR3 sequence reads: CASSPPGQGTGELFF. CDR3 coding DNA: TGTGCCAGCTCACCTCCGGGACAGGGCACCGGGGAGCTGTTTTTT.

A remark on this clone: The same CDR3 also results from other DNA sequences found in this sample. The V gene is TRBV28, the J gene TRBJ2-7; TRBD1 aligns across 7 bases. Germline-derived CDR1 and CDR2 are MDHEN and SYDVKM. The J segment lost 0 bases and the V segment lost 5 bases, leaving 4 bases of the junction unmatched. This CDR3 has 14 amino acids. CDR3 bases: TGTGCCAGCAGTCCACAGGGGATCTCCTACGAGCAGTACTTC. Translation: CASSPQGISYEQYF.

J is TRBJ2-5 and V is TRBV7-9; possibly TRBD2 for D (6 bases). The tail of the sequence fits TRBJ2-7 better, so the J call may be wrong. In germline, CDR1 is SEHNR, CDR2 FQNEAQ (reference sequence). This CDR3 is 14 amino acids long. The CDR3 sequence is CASSLSGLIYEQYF. In DNA, the CDR3 is TGTGCCAGCAGCTTATCGGGACTTATCTACGAGCAGTACTTC.

The gene calls are TRBV15 and TRBJ2-1; D is undetermined. This CDR3 has 12 residues. Germline CDR1 and CDR2: LNHNV and YYDKDF (reference sequence). Trimming took off 1 base at V and 10 bases at J, with 8 bases between the two ends. CDR3 protein: CATSRVPGEQFF. The DNA of the CDR3 is TGTGCCACCAGCAGAGTCCCGGGCGAGCAGTTCTTC.

This chain joins TRBV11-2 and TRBJ2-7, with a possible D match to TRBD1 (5 bases). V was shortened by 1 base and J by 3 bases, with 13 bases between the two germline ends. The CDR3 covers 15 residues. Germline assignment: CDR1 SGHAT and CDR2 FQNNGV. CDR3 bases: TGTGCCAGCAGCTTAGGTTCAGGGAATCTCTACGAGCAGTACTTC. Residues: CASSLGSGNLYEQYF.

This chain uses TRBV7-2 with TRBJ2-4; D remains unclear. Germline values: CDR1 SGHTA, CDR2 FQGNSA. CDR3 length equals 15 residues. Trimming cost V 1 base and J 0 bases, with 7 bases left between them. CDR3 region: CASSLGQLAKNIQYF. For the CDR3, the DNA is TGTGCCAGCAGCTTAGGCCAACTAGCCAAAAACATTCAGTACTTC. Supplemented by reference TRBV7-2 and TRBJ2-4, the full variable domain reads GAGVSQSPSNKVTEKGKDVELRCDPISGHTALYWYRQSLGQGLEFLIYFQGNSAPDKSGLPSDRFSAERTGGSVSTLTIQRTQQEDSAVYLCASSLGQLAKNIQYFGAGTRLSVL.

Points on this clone: This sample includes further DNA sequences coding for the same CDR3. The chain uses TRBV4-1 and TRBJ2-7; 10 nucleotides align to TRBD1. This CDR3 contains 15 residues. The junction had 2 bases not matched to a gene; V was cut back by 3 bases and J by 0 bases. The germline gives CDR1 MGHRA, CDR2 YSYEKL. The CDR3 sequence is CASSHRDRGSYEQYF. The CDR3 DNA reads TGCGCCAGCAGCCATCGGGACAGGGGCTCCTACGAGCAGTACTTC.

The genes are TRBV27 and TRBJ2-1; 7 bases are shared with TRBD2. V gave up 2 bases and J gave up 8 bases; unmatched junction bases: 15. CDR3 length: 17 residues. Per the germline V gene, CDR1 is MNHEY and CDR2 is SMNVEV (reference sequence). The CDR3 region is CASSLDPFAGAADEQFF. Written as DNA, the CDR3 is TGTGCCAGCAGTTTAGATCCATTTGCGGGAGCGGCCGATGAGCAGTTCTTC.

The chain joins TRBV28 to TRBJ2-2; TRBD2 is a possible D gene (5 bases). This CDR3 contains 15 residues. Germline values: CDR1 MDHEN, CDR2 SYDVKM. V was clipped by 5 bases and J by 0 bases, with 10 bases between them. In DNA form, the CDR3 reads TGTGCCAGCAGTCTTTGGGGAGCGAACACCGGGGAGCTGTTTTTT. This gives the protein CASSLWGANTGELFF.